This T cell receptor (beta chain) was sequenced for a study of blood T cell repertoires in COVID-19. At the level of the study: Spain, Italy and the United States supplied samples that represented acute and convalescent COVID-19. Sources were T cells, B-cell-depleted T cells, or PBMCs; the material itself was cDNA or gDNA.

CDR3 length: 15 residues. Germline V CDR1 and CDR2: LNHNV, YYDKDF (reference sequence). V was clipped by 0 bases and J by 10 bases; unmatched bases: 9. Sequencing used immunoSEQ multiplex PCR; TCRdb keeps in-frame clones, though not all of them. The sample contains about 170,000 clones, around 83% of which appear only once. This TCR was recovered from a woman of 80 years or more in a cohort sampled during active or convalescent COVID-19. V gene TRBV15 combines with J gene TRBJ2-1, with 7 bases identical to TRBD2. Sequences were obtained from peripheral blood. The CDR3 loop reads CATSREGLAASEQFF. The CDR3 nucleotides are TGTGCCACCAGCAGAGAAGGGCTAGCGGCTTCGGAGCAGTTCTTC.